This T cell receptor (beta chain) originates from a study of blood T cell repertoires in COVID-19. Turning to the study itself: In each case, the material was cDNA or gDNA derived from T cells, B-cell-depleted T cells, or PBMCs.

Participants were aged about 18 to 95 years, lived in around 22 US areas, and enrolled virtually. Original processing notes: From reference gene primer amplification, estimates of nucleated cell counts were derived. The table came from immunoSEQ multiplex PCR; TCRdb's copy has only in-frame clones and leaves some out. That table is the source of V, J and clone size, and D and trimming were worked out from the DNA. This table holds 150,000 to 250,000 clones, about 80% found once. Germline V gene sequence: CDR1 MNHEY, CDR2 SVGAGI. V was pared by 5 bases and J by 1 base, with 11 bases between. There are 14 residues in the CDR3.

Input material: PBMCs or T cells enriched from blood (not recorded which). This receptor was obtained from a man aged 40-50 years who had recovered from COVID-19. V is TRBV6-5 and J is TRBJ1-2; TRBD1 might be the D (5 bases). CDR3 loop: CASSPGGDNYGYTF. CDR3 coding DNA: TGTGCCAGCAGTCCTGGAGGGGATAACTATGGCTACACCTTC.